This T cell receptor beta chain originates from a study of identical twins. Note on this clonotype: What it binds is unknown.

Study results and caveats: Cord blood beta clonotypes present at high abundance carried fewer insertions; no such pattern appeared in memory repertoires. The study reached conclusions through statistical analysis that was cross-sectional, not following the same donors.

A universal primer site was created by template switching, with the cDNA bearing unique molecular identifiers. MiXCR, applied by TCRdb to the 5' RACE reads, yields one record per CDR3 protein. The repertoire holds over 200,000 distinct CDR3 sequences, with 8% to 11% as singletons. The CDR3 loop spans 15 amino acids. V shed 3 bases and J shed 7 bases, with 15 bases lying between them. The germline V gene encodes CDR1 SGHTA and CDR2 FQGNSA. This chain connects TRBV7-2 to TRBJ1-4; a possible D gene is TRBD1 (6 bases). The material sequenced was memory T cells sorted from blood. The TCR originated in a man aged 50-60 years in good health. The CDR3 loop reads CASSFGGRGSEKLFF. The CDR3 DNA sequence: TGTGCCAGCAGCTTTGGGGGGCGCGGGTCTGAAAAACTGTTTTTT.